These 14 T cell receptor beta chains share one sample of origin, sequenced in a study of T cells in Graves' hyperthyroidism and ophthalmopathy. RNA transcripts served as the template for amplifying TCR beta CDR3 regions. First-round RT-PCR of the TCR CDR3 relied on the HTBI primer set. TCRdb analysed the multiplex PCR reads with MiXCR anew, one entry per CDR3 protein. The sample lists roughly 380,000 distinct CDR3 sequences; roughly 19% were seen once. Sequencing was carried out using blood. These receptor sequences come from a woman aged 18-29 years with Graves' hyperthyroidism.

The table lists this clonotype with many counts. J is TRBJ1-5 and V is TRBV11-3; 9 nucleotides match TRBD1. Per germline, CDR1 SGHNT and CDR2 YENEEA. Trimming removed 5 bases from V and 3 bases from J; junction bases left unmatched: 11. The CDR3 is 17 residues long. The CDR3 is CASSITAGTGNNQPQHF. CDR3 sequence (DNA): TGTGCCAGCAGCATAACTGCCGGGACAGGGAACAATCAGCCCCAGCATTTT.

The rearrangement links TRBV7-9 to TRBJ1-2, with 7 bases aligning to TRBD1. Trimming removed 5 bases from V and 4 bases from J; junction bases left unmatched: 7. Germline V gene lookup returns CDR1 SEHNR and CDR2 FQNEAQ (reference sequence). The CDR3 consists of 14 residues. The CDR3 reads CASSQTTGVYGYTF. The CDR3 DNA reads TGTGCCAGCAGCCAAACCACAGGGGTCTATGGCTACACCTTC.

This clonotype has more than one count but fewer than ten. The chain employs TRBV2 and TRBJ2-7; 12 bases agree with TRBD1. This CDR3 has 15 amino acids. Germline assignment: CDR1 SNHLY and CDR2 FYNNEI. J gave up 6 bases and V 5 bases, and 8 bases lay outside the gene matches. CDR3 bases: TGTGCCAGCAGTATGTCGGGACAGGGGGCGGCCGAGCAGTACTTC. Its translation is CASSMSGQGAAEQYF.

Notes on this clonotype: A much larger clone differs from this one at a single base, so this may be a read error. J is TRBJ2-7 and V is TRBV29-1; D remains ambiguous. Trimming removed 5 bases at V and 3 bases at J, with 14 bases between. The CDR3 runs to 13 residues. Germline lookup yields CDR1 SQVTM and CDR2 ANQGSEA. The CDR3 sequence is CSVRSPRYYEQYF. The CDR3 nucleotides are TGCAGCGTTCGGTCCCCCCGGTACTACGAGCAGTACTTC.

The chain couples TRBV19 to TRBJ1-5, with 7 bases that match TRBD1. CDR3 length: 16 amino acids. V was clipped by 6 bases and J by 3 bases; unmatched bases: 11. CDR1 LNHDA and CDR2 SQIVND come from the germline V gene (reference sequence). CDR3 coding DNA: TGTGCCAGTAGCGGGGACAGCGGCAGGATCAATCAGCCCCAGCATTTT. It translates to CASSGDSGRINQPQHF.

This clonotype was counted ten times or more. This chain connects TRBV5-1 to TRBJ1-1; TRBD1 is a possible D gene (5 bases). From germline, CDR1 is SGHRS and CDR2 YFSETQ. Trimming left V 0 bases short and J 5 bases short, with 14 bases between. The CDR3 has 15 residues. CDR3 in DNA: TGCGCCAGCAGCTTGGCCCAGCAGGGTGGGACTGAAGCTTTCTTT. It is translated as CASSLAQQGGTEAFF.

This clonotype was observed many times. The chain is built from TRBV20-1 and TRBJ1-2, with 7 bases matching TRBD1. The CDR3 spans 13 residues. Germline loops: CDR1 DFQATT, CDR2 SNEGSKA (reference sequence). The ends lost 6 bases at V and 4 bases at J; junction bases unmatched: 8. CDR3 nucleotides: TGCAGTGCAACCAGGGGGGCCCTCTATGGCTACACCTTC. This codes for CSATRGALYGYTF.

The chain carries TRBV3-1 and TRBJ1-1; D gene ambiguous. This CDR3 comprises 16 residues. V was pared by 4 bases and J by 10 bases, with 25 bases between. Germline V lookup: CDR1 LGHDT, CDR2 YNNKEL (reference sequence). The DNA for the CDR3 is TGTGCCAGCAGCCCGAAGCGTAGTTTGCGGGCGGTGGGAGCTTTCTTT. Its translation is CASSPKRSLRAVGAFF.

This clonotype was seen repeatedly, ten times or more. This chain links TRBV12-3 or TRBV12-4 with TRBJ1-1, with D possibly matching TRBD1 (5 bases). The CDR3 has 16 amino acids. V shed 6 bases and J shed 3 bases, with 20 bases lying between them. The CDR3, as DNA: TGTGCCAGCAGAAAGGGGCCACGGTCCTCCGACACTGAAGCTTTCTTT. It yields the protein CASRKGPRSSDTEAFF.

This clonotype was picked up many times. This rearrangement joins TRBV6-1 to TRBJ2-2; TRBD1 matches 7 bases. J was trimmed by 1 base and V by 6 bases; bases with no gene match: 5. Germline CDR1 reads MNHNS; CDR2 reads SASEGT. The CDR3 contains 15 residues. The CDR3 loop reads CASRSRGMNTGELFF. As DNA, the CDR3 is TGTGCCAGCAGATCCAGGGGGATGAACACCGGGGAGCTGTTTTTT.

There are many counts of this clonotype. The chain links TRBV4-1 to TRBJ2-7; 9 nucleotides align to TRBD2. There are 17 residues in the CDR3. Germline lookup yields CDR1 MGHRA and CDR2 YSYEKL. Trimming at V came to 0 bases and at J to 2 bases, leaving 8 bases not matched to a gene. In DNA form, the CDR3 reads TGCGCCAGCAGCCAAGATAATAGCGGGGGATATACCTACGAGCAGTACTTC. It is translated as CASSQDNSGGYTYEQYF.

In this sample, this clonotype turned up many times. The chain has TRBV11-2 and TRBJ2-7; TRBD1 aligns across 8 bases. The germline gives CDR1 SGHAT, CDR2 FQNNGV. V was clipped by 7 bases and J by 3 bases; unmatched bases: 14. The CDR3 has 16 amino acids. Here the CDR3 reads CASTPNYGTGHYEQYF. The CDR3 DNA reads as TGTGCCAGCACCCCAAATTACGGGACAGGACACTACGAGCAGTACTTC.

This clonotype was recorded at least ten times. This chain uses TRBV7-2 with TRBJ2-5; D is unresolved. Trimming took off 1 base at V and 2 bases at J, with 14 bases between the two ends. The V gene's germline CDR1 is SGHTA and CDR2 FQGNSA. The CDR3 contains 16 residues. The CDR3 DNA is TGTGCCAGCAGCTTAGTGGGGTCCAGATGGCAAGAGACCCAGTACTTC. This encodes CASSLVGSRWQETQYF.

In its sample, this clonotype was seen many times. CDR3 nucleotides: TGTGCCAGCAGCCGGCAGCCTGGACCCGAGGAGACCCAGTACTTC. This translates into CASSRQPGPEETQYF. This chain uses TRBV3-1 with TRBJ2-5; D gene ambiguous. This CDR3 is built from 15 residues. Per the germline V gene, CDR1 is LGHDT and CDR2 is YNNKEL (reference sequence). Trimming took off 4 bases at V and 5 bases at J, with 17 bases between the two ends.